In its sample, the clone carrying this T cell receptor (beta chain) was seen once. The antigen is undetermined. These data belong to a study of OX40 agonist ivuxolimab in advanced cancers. Notes on the study in general: Average numbers of expanded clones were greater in CD8+ T cells than in CD4+.

With V trimmed by 5 bases and J by 6 bases, 2 bases remained unmatched. This CDR3 comprises 14 residues. CDR1 MNHEY and CDR2 SMNVEV come from the germline V gene (reference sequence). Assay: immunoSEQ multiplex PCR; the TCRdb copy retains only in-frame clones and omits some. The sample has about 69,000 clones; 90% to 95% are singletons. This TCR was recovered from an adult with an advanced solid tumor such as melanoma, head and neck, liver or kidney cancer. The V gene is TRBV27, the J gene TRBJ2-1, with TRBD2 matching 12 bases. The specimen comprised CD4+ or CD8+ T cells sorted from blood, sampled in a trial of the OX40 agonist ivuxolimab. The CDR3 is CASSRLAGVNEQFF. The CDR3 nucleotides are TGTGCCAGCAGTCGACTAGCGGGAGTCAATGAGCAGTTCTTC.